This entry describes one T cell receptor beta chain. Antigen unknown. Donors gave around 9.8 milliliters of peripheral blood apiece. It was with a sample-barcoded 5' primer and a J-beta primer mix that a second PCR of roughly 6 to 12 cycles was run. Sequencing of every sample gave 2.5 million or more CDR3-containing paired-end reads. MiXCR, applied by TCRdb to the 5' RACE reads, yields one record per CDR3 protein. The sample gives about a million distinct CDR3 sequences, 35% to 40% of which show up once; around 13% is in the top ten. There are 14 residues in the CDR3. V gave up 1 base and J gave up 6 bases; unmatched junction bases: 5. This record belongs to a study of blood T cells in healthy people across ages. General study results and limits: TCR beta diversity, measured per million T cells, fell in a roughly linear way with age. A greater number of naive CD4+ cells and higher diversity distinguished long-lived donors from aged donors.

This TCR was sampled from a man aged 18 to 29 in good health. Material: blood. J is TRBJ1-1 and V is TRBV12-3 or TRBV12-4; 7 bases match TRBD1. The CDR3 loop is CASSLEGAKAEAFF. The CDR3 DNA follows: TGTGCCAGCAGTTTAGAGGGGGCAAAGGCTGAAGCTTTCTTT.